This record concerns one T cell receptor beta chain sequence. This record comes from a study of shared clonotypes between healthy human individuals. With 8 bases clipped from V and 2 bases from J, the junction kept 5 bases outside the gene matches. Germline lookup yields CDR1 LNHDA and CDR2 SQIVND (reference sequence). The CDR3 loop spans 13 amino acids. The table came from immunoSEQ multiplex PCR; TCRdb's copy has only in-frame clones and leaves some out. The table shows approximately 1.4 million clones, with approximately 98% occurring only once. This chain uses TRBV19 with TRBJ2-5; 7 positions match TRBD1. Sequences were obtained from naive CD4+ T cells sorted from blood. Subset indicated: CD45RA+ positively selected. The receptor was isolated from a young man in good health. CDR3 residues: CASVRGTQETQYF. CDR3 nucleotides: TGTGCCAGTGTCAGGGGGACGCAAGAGACCCAGTACTTC.